This TCR beta chain was identified in a study of CD4 T cells in relation to SARS-CoV-2 and coronaviruses. Uncultured naive and memory CD4+ T cells supplied DNA for deep TCR-beta sequencing. Assay used: immunoSEQ multiplex PCR; TCRdb lists only in-frame clones, some missing. The data show about 65,000 clones, around 87% seen once. CDR1 is SGHVS, CDR2 FNYEAQ, per germline. The germline V and J ends were trimmed by 5 bases and 3 bases, with 13 bases remaining between them. CDR3 size: 15 residues. CD4+ T cells from unexposed donors were obtained before the COVID-19 pandemic (2011-2018). V gene TRBV7-6 combines with J gene TRBJ2-2; D may match TRBD1 or TRBD2 (5 bases each). The TCR was taken from a human donor in good health. The sequenced material came from memory CD4+ T cells from PBMCs. The CDR3 bases are TGTGCCAGCAGCAGTGGGGGAGTCGACACCGGGGAGCTGTTTTTT. This gives the protein CASSSGGVDTGELFF.